A selection of T cell receptor beta chains follows, all from one sample in a study of T cell responses to AZD1222 COVID-19 vaccine. Repertoires were generated with immunoSEQ multiplex PCR, while TCRdb's copy carries only in-frame clones and drops some. The sample shows about 88,000 clones, roughly nine tenths of them seen only once. The material sequenced was peripheral blood, taken on day 0 of AZD1222 vaccination. These receptors were collected from an adult in good health. CDR3s include the opening cysteine and the closing phenylalanine or tryptophan. Each record gives: J gene, V gene, clone size, D gene, CDR3 protein, CDR3 DNA. The D gene is left open where the match is weak. Only part of the rows carry a size: once, few, many, or a class if the clone is expanded.

J: TRBJ2-1
V: TRBV27
size: -
D: TRBD1
CDR3: CASSRWTGGNEQFF
DNA: TGTGCCAGCAGTCGATGGACAGGAGGCAATGAGCAGTTCTTC

J: TRBJ1-1
V: TRBV6-1
size: many
D: -
CDR3: CASSEGWTMNTEAFF
DNA: TGTGCCAGCAGTGAAGGGTGGACCATGAACACTGAAGCTTTCTTT

J: TRBJ1-1
V: TRBV10-1
size: -
D: -
CDR3: CASSDPGSGTEAFF
DNA: TGCGCCAGCAGTGATCCAGGAAGTGGGACTGAAGCTTTCTTT

J: TRBJ1-2
V: TRBV5-6
size: -
D: TRBD1
CDR3: CASSFGTASNYGYTF
DNA: TGTGCCAGCAGCTTCGGGACAGCTTCAAACTATGGCTACACCTTC

J: TRBJ2-1
V: TRBV2
size: -
D: TRBD2
CDR3: CASSDPAGLGIF
DNA: TGTGCCAGCAGTGACCCAGCGGGGCTGGGAATCTTC

J: TRBJ2-5
V: TRBV10-3
size: -
D: -
CDR3: CATKGPIEETQYF
DNA: TGTGCCACCAAGGGTCCGATAGAAGAGACCCAGTACTTC

J: TRBJ1-5
V: TRBV27
size: -
D: -
CDR3: CASSYGPGGQPQHF
DNA: TGTGCCAGCAGTTATGGACCGGGAGGACAGCCCCAGCATTTT

J: TRBJ1-3
V: TRBV10-2
size: -
D: TRBD1
CDR3: CATEDRAGNTIYF
DNA: TGCGCCACCGAGGACAGGGCTGGAAACACCATATATTTT

J: TRBJ1-5
V: TRBV12-5
size: -
D: -
CDR3: CASGSPQGNRGNQPQHF
DNA: TGTGCTAGTGGTTCCCCCCAGGGAAATCGTGGCAATCAGCCCCAGCATTTT

J: TRBJ2-5
V: TRBV3-1/TRBV3-2
size: -
D: TRBD2
CDR3: CASSQDASGVETQYF
DNA: TGTGCCAGCAGCCAAGACGCTAGCGGGGTCGAGACCCAGTACTTC

J: TRBJ2-1
V: TRBV27
size: -
D: TRBD2
CDR3: CASSFVAGNEQFF
DNA: TGTGCCAGCAGTTTTGTAGCGGGCAATGAGCAGTTCTTC

J: TRBJ2-5
V: TRBV20-1
size: -
D: -
CDR3: CSASSSEETQYF
DNA: TGCAGTGCTAGTTCTAGCGAAGAGACCCAGTACTTC

J: TRBJ1-4
V: TRBV9
size: -
D: -
CDR3: CASSPGGPTNEKLFF
DNA: TGTGCCAGCAGCCCCGGGGGGCCAACTAATGAAAAACTGTTTTTT

J: TRBJ1-6
V: TRBV10-3
size: -
D: TRBD1
CDR3: CAIKGQGFSPLHF
DNA: TGTGCCATCAAGGGACAGGGGTTTTCACCCCTCCACTTT

J: TRBJ1-1
V: TRBV10-3
size: -
D: -
CDR3: CAISEGNTEAFF
DNA: TGTGCCATCAGTGAAGGAAACACTGAAGCTTTCTTT

J: TRBJ2-7
V: TRBV19
size: -
D: TRBD2
CDR3: CASSGGGSSYEQYF
DNA: TGTGCCAGTAGTGGGGGGGGTTCTTCCTACGAGCAGTACTTC

J: TRBJ2-1
V: TRBV30
size: -
D: -
CDR3: CAWKDTYNEQFF
DNA: TGTGCCTGGAAGGACACGTACAATGAGCAGTTCTTC

J: TRBJ1-1
V: TRBV30
size: -
D: -
CDR3: CAWSVRSLNFRAFF
DNA: TGTGCCTGGAGTGTACGCTCGCTAAACTTCCGAGCTTTCTTT

J: TRBJ1-4
V: TRBV7-9
size: -
D: -
CDR3: CASSSSGLELFF
DNA: TGTGCCAGCAGCTCCTCTGGGCTAGAACTGTTTTTT

J: TRBJ1-2
V: TRBV2
size: few
D: TRBD1
CDR3: CASQTGVDYGYTF
DNA: TGTGCCAGCCAAACAGGGGTGGACTATGGCTACACCTTC

J: TRBJ1-1
V: TRBV7-6
size: once
D: -
CDR3: CASSSFRLNTEAFF
DNA: TGTGCCAGCAGCTCCTTTCGGTTGAACACTGAAGCTTTCTTT

J: TRBJ1-6
V: TRBV7-9
size: -
D: -
CDR3: CASSLGGSYNSPLHF
DNA: TGTGCCAGCAGCTTAGGAGGGTCCTATAATTCACCCCTCCACTTT

J: TRBJ1-5
V: TRBV28
size: -
D: TRBD1
CDR3: CASRLTGGQPQHF
DNA: TGTGCCAGCAGATTGACAGGGGGGCAGCCCCAGCATTTT

J: TRBJ2-7
V: TRBV30
size: -
D: -
CDR3: CAWSDRVGEQYF
DNA: TGTGCCTGGAGCGACCGGGTAGGCGAGCAGTACTTC

J: TRBJ1-1
V: TRBV4-3
size: -
D: -
CDR3: CASSQGPGENTEAFF
DNA: TGCGCCAGCAGCCAAGGTCCAGGGGAGAACACTGAAGCTTTCTTT

J: TRBJ1-2
V: TRBV19
size: -
D: -
CDR3: CASSSGTALWGYTF
DNA: TGTGCCAGTAGTAGTGGCACAGCCCTTTGGGGCTACACCTTC

J: TRBJ2-1
V: TRBV9
size: -
D: -
CDR3: CASSVAGRGPYNEQFF
DNA: TGTGCCAGCAGCGTAGCTGGGCGGGGGCCATACAATGAGCAGTTCTTC

J: TRBJ1-1
V: TRBV19
size: -
D: TRBD1
CDR3: CASSIRGTVNTEAFF
DNA: TGTGCCAGTAGTATTCGAGGGACAGTGAACACTGAAGCTTTCTTT

J: TRBJ2-3
V: TRBV29-1
size: -
D: -
CDR3: CSVARLLTDTQYF
DNA: TGCAGCGTTGCGCGGCTTCTCACAGATACGCAGTATTTT

J: TRBJ2-7
V: TRBV18
size: -
D: TRBD1
CDR3: CASSIGQGSYEQYF
DNA: TGTGCCAGCTCAATAGGACAGGGGTCCTACGAGCAGTACTTC

J: TRBJ1-1
V: TRBV27
size: -
D: -
CDR3: CASSLSRDTEAFF
DNA: TGTGCCAGCAGTTTATCGAGGGACACTGAAGCTTTCTTT

J: TRBJ1-1
V: TRBV18
size: -
D: -
CDR3: CASSPYDVGIEAFF
DNA: TGTGCCAGCTCACCATACGACGTGGGAATTGAAGCTTTCTTT

J: TRBJ2-7
V: TRBV27
size: -
D: -
CDR3: CASSLRTPPGSEQYF
DNA: TGTGCCAGCAGTCTCCGTACCCCTCCTGGGAGCGAGCAGTACTTC

J: TRBJ1-4
V: TRBV7-2
size: -
D: -
CDR3: CASSLMLGGPNEKLFF
DNA: TGTGCCAGCAGCTTAATGCTCGGTGGGCCCAATGAAAAACTGTTTTTT

J: TRBJ2-5
V: TRBV3-1/TRBV3-2
size: once
D: -
CDR3: CASSQYRWGSEETQYF
DNA: TGTGCCAGCAGCCAATATCGATGGGGATCGGAAGAGACCCAGTACTTC

J: TRBJ1-2
V: TRBV7-2
size: -
D: -
CDR3: CASSLAGGYGYTF
DNA: TGTGCCAGCAGCTTAGCCGGGGGGTATGGCTACACCTTC

J: TRBJ2-1
V: TRBV6-5
size: -
D: -
CDR3: CASSRQAHNEQFF
DNA: TGTGCCAGCAGCCGACAGGCCCACAATGAGCAGTTCTTC

J: TRBJ2-2
V: TRBV10-3
size: -
D: -
CDR3: CAISEPDRNTGELFF
DNA: TGTGCCATCAGTGAGCCAGACAGAAACACCGGGGAGCTGTTTTTT

J: TRBJ1-2
V: TRBV9
size: -
D: -
CDR3: CASSGLRTYTF
DNA: TGTGCCAGCAGCGGGCTGAGGACCTACACCTTC

J: TRBJ2-3
V: TRBV4-2
size: -
D: -
CDR3: CASSPLAADTQYF
DNA: TGTGCCAGCAGCCCTTTAGCCGCAGATACGCAGTATTTT